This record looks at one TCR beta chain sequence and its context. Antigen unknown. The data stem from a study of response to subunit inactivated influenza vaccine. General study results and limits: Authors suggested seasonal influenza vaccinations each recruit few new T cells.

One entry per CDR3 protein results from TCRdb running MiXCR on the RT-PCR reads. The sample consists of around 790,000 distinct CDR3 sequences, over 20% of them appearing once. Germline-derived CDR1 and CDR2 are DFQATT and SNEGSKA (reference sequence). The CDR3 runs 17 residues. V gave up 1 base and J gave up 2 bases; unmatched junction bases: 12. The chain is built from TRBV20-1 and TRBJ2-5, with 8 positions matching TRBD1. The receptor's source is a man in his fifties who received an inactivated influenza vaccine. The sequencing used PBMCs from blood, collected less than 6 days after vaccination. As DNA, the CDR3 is TGCAGTGCTAGAGGTGGACAGGGCGAAGGGACACAAGAGACCCAGTACTTC. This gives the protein CSARGGQGEGTQETQYF.